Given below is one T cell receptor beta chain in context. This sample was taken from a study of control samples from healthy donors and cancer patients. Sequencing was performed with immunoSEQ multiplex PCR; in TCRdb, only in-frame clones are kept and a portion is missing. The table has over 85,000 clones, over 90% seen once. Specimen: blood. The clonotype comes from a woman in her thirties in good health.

The CDR3 sequence: CASSLGHPSRETQYF. In DNA form, the CDR3 reads TGTGCCAGCAGCTTAGGCCACCCGAGTAGGGAGACCCAGTACTTC. The V and J genes are TRBV7-8 and TRBJ2-5; D gene uncertain. V lost 1 base and J 5 bases, leaving 14 bases between the germline ends. The CDR3 sequence is 15 residues long. The germline V gene encodes CDR1 SGHVS and CDR2 FQNEAQ. Based on the CDR3 plus reference TRBV7-8 and TRBJ2-5, the full variable domain is GAGVSQSPRYKVAKRGQDVALRCDPISGHVSLFWYQQALGQGPEFLTYFQNEAQLDKSGLPSDRFFAERPEGSVSTLKIQRTQQEDSAVYLCASSLGHPSRETQYFGPGTRLLVL.